This TCR beta chain came from a study of T-cell reconstitution after alpha-beta-depleted transplantation in children. This clonotype has ten or more counts. The CDR3 spans 13 residues. V was pared by 1 base and J by 9 bases, with 7 bases between. Germline V lookup: CDR1 LGHDT, CDR2 YNNKEL (reference sequence). A TCRbeta library incorporating unique molecular identifiers was prepared. From the PCR reads, TCRdb called clonotypes with MiXCR, one entry per CDR3 protein. The data contain 170,000 or so distinct CDR3 sequences, around 6.8% of them singletons. The chain has TRBV3-1 and TRBJ1-6, with D perhaps matching TRBD1 (5 bases). The receptor was derived from a human donor who donated a stem cell graft to a child with Wiskott-Aldrich syndrome. Here the sequenced sample was PBMCs from the stem cell graft donor, taken from the stem cell graft. CDR3 in amino acids: CASSQGRGSPLHF. DNA of the CDR3: TGTGCCAGCAGCCAAGGGAGGGGTTCACCCCTCCACTTT.